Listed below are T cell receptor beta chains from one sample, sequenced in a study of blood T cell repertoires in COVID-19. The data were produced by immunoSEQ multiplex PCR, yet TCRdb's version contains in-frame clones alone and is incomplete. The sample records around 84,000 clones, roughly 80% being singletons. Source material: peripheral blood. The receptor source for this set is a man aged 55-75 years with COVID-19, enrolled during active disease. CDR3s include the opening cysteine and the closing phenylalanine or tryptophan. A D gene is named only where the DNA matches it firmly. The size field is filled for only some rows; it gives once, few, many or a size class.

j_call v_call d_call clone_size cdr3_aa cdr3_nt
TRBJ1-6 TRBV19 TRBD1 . CASSIVQGARGSPLHF TGTGCCAGTAGTATAGTCCAGGGGGCGAGAGGATCACCCCTCCACTTT
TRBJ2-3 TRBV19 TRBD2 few CASSTLAGPTDTQYF TGTGCCAGTAGTACACTAGCGGGACCCACAGATACGCAGTATTTT
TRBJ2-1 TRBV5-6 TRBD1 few CASSSPGQGKGYEQFF TGTGCCAGCAGCTCGCCGGGACAGGGGAAGGGGTATGAGCAGTTCTTC
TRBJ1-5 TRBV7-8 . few CASSSGGLSNQPQHF TGTGCCAGCAGCTCCGGCGGTCTTAGCAATCAGCCCCAGCATTTT
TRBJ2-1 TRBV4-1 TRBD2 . CASSLNWASGSIGEQFF TGCGCCAGCAGCCTCAACTGGGCTAGCGGGAGTATTGGGGAGCAGTTCTTC
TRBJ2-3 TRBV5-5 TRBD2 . CPSSWGGGGRALPGYF TGTCCCAGCAGCTGGGGAGGGGGCGGGAGGGCCCTCCCTGGGTATTTT
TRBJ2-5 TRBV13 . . CASRPVDRRETQYF TGTGCCAGCAGGCCCGTCGACAGGAGAGAGACCCAGTACTTC
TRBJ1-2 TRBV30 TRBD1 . CAWADRAAYGYTF TGTGCCTGGGCTGACAGGGCCGCCTATGGCTACACCTTC
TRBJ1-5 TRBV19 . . CATQPDRSRQPQHF TGTGCCACTCAACCTGACAGGTCTCGTCAGCCCCAGCATTTT
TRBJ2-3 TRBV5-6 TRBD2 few CASSLGLAESTDTQYF TGTGCCAGCAGCTTGGGGCTAGCGGAGAGCACAGATACGCAGTATTTT
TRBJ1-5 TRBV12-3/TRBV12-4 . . CASRAGTRQPQHF TGTGCCAGCAGGGCAGGGACACGGCAGCCCCAGCATTTT
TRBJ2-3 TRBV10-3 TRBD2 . CAISDMLAGGPTDTQYF TGTGCCATCAGTGATATGCTAGCGGGAGGGCCGACAGATACGCAGTATTTT
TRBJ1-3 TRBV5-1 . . CASSSSGSGNTIYF TGCGCCAGCAGCTCTTCGGGGTCTGGAAACACCATATATTTT
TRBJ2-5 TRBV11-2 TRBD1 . CASGRTGRLETQYF TGTGCCAGCGGCAGGACAGGGAGGTTAGAGACCCAGTACTTC
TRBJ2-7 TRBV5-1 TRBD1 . CASSVVLRGPSSYEQYF TGCGCCAGCAGCGTAGTTCTTAGGGGGCCGAGCTCCTACGAGCAGTACTTC
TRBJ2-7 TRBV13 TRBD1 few CASSKGQLNYEQYF TGTGCCAGCAGCAAGGGACAGCTCAACTACGAGCAGTACTTC
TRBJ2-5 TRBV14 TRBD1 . CASSRDRGYETQYF TGTGCCAGCAGCCGGGACAGGGGGTATGAGACCCAGTACTTC
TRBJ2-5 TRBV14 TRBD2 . CASSQGELAGKQETQYF TGTGCCAGCAGCCAAGGGGAGCTAGCGGGCAAACAAGAGACCCAGTACTTC
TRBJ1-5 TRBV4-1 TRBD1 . CASSQVGDRGQPQHF TGCGCCAGCAGCCAAGTCGGAGACAGGGGGCAGCCCCAGCATTTT
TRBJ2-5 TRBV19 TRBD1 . CASSILTGGAETQYF TGTGCCAGTAGTATACTGACAGGGGGTGCTGAGACCCAGTACTTC
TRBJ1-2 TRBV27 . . CASTPGGHLPNYGYTF TGTGCCAGCACCCCGGGAGGACACCTACCAAACTATGGCTACACCTTC
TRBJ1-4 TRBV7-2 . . CASSLDGSRGEKLFF TGTGCCAGCAGCTTAGATGGGAGCCGTGGGGAAAAACTGTTTTTT
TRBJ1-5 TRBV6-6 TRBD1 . CASSYGGQLNQPQHF TGTGCCAGCAGTTATGGGGGACAGCTCAATCAGCCCCAGCATTTT